The TCR beta chain under discussion was sequenced for a study of blood T cell repertoires in COVID-19. The overall study: The United States, Italy and Spain supplied acute and convalescent COVID-19 samples. T cells, B-cell-depleted T cells, or PBMCs provided the cDNA or gDNA that served as material.

Study processing details: Using reference gene primer amplification, nucleated cell counts were estimated. The protocol was immunoSEQ multiplex PCR, while the TCRdb copy is restricted to in-frame clones and leaves out a portion. V, J and clone size derive from that table, while D and trimming were established from the DNA sequence. The top ten hold 1.3% to 1.5% of the sample, which has fewer than 90,000 clones, around nine tenths seen once. Germline assignment: CDR1 GTSNPN and CDR2 SVGIG (reference sequence). Trimming took off 4 bases at V and 1 base at J, with 7 bases between the two ends. The length of the CDR3 is 13 residues.

The rearrangement uses TRBV30 and TRBJ2-2; tentative D call: TRBD1 (6 bases). Input material: peripheral blood. The sequence was collected from a human donor in a cohort sampled during active COVID-19. CDR3 region: CAWTTGNTGELFF. In DNA, the CDR3 is TGTGCCTGGACGACAGGGAACACCGGGGAGCTGTTTTTT.